Presented here are 11 T cell receptor beta chains from one specimen sequenced in a study of blood T cell repertoires in COVID-19. Repertoires were generated with immunoSEQ multiplex PCR, while TCRdb's copy carries only in-frame clones and drops some. The repertoire holds roughly 160,000 clones, with roughly 80% as singletons. Sequencing was done on a sample of PBMCs or T cells enriched from blood (not recorded which). Source of these receptors: a man aged 45-60 years who had recovered from COVID-19.

J is TRBJ2-1 and V is TRBV18; tentatively, D is TRBD1 (5 bases). The CDR3 is made up of 14 amino acids. Germline V CDR1 and CDR2: KGHSH, LQKENI. Trimming cost V 6 bases and J 9 bases, with 18 bases left between them. In DNA form, the CDR3 reads TGTGCCAGCTCGGCCGTAGGAAGGGGTATTGAGCAGTTCTTC. Its translation: CASSAVGRGIEQFF.

The rearrangement uses TRBV6-5 and TRBJ1-3; D remains unclear. Germline CDR1 MNHEY, CDR2 SVGAGI. The CDR3 contains 13 residues. Trimming shortened V by 8 bases and J by 0 bases, and 8 bases separated the two germline ends. CDR3 nucleotides: TGTGCCAGCTACCAGTCCTCTGGAAACACCATATATTTT. Its protein is CASYQSSGNTIYF.

This clone was observed once. V and J are TRBV19 and TRBJ2-7; tentative D call: TRBD2 (6 bases). The CDR3 covers 13 residues. Germline CDR1 LNHDA, CDR2 SQIVND (reference sequence). V gave up 5 bases and J gave up 3 bases, with 11 bases separating them. The CDR3 DNA reads as TGTGCCAGTAGTTTTGGAGGGGACTACGAGCAGTACTTC. It encodes CASSFGGDYEQYF.

The chain couples TRBV4-1 to TRBJ2-1, with TRBD2 matching over 14 bases. CDR3 length: 17 amino acids. CDR1 and CDR2 (germline): MGHRA, YSYEKL. V was clipped by 2 bases and J by 9 bases; unmatched bases: 9. The CDR3 DNA is TGCGCCAGCAGCCAACTACCGGGACTAGCGGGGGTCGGTGAGCAGTTCTTC. It codes for CASSQLPGLAGVGEQFF.

The rearrangement uses TRBV4-3 and TRBJ1-1, with D perhaps TRBD1 (5 bases). The CDR3 loop spans 19 amino acids. Trimming took off 0 bases at V and 0 bases at J, with 20 bases between the two ends. CDR1 and CDR2 from the germline V gene are LGHNA and YSLEER. CDR3 nucleotides: TGCGCCAGCAGCCAAGATACAGGAGGGTACTCCTACTTGAACACTGAAGCTTTCTTT. This sequence encodes CASSQDTGGYSYLNTEAFF.

This rearrangement joins TRBV29-1 to TRBJ2-3, with 10 positions matching TRBD2. Germline-derived CDR1 and CDR2 are SQVTM and ANQGSEA. The CDR3 covers 13 residues. Trimming at V came to 4 bases and at J to 4 bases, leaving 2 bases not matched to a gene. This CDR3 is CSVVSGGSDTQYF. The CDR3 DNA follows: TGCAGCGTTGTTAGCGGGGGGTCAGATACGCAGTATTTT.

The J gene is TRBJ1-4, the V gene TRBV11-2; TRBD1 is a possible D gene (5 bases). CDR1 and CDR2 from the germline V gene are SGHAT and FQNNGV. Trimming left V 5 bases short and J 4 bases short, with 14 bases between. CDR3 length equals 15 residues. CDR3 residues: CASSLPGLNNEKLFF. The CDR3 bases are TGTGCCAGCAGCCTACCGGGACTGAATAATGAAAAACTGTTTTTT.

The chain joins TRBV29-1 to TRBJ2-3; D is ambiguous. The V end was cut by 4 bases, the J end by 3 bases, with 11 bases between. The CDR3 covers 13 residues. Germline values: CDR1 SQVTM, CDR2 ANQGSEA. CDR3 in amino acids: CSVVYYLTDTQYF. The CDR3 nucleotides read TGCAGCGTTGTATACTACTTAACAGATACGCAGTATTTT.

This clone was detected only a few times. This chain links TRBV7-9 with TRBJ2-7, with 8 bases identical to TRBD1. The CDR3 sequence is 15 residues long. Germline CDR1 and CDR2: SEHNR and FQNEAQ (reference sequence). J lost 4 bases, V lost 1 base, and 6 bases had no gene match. This CDR3 is CASSLVSGGEYEQYF. CDR3 DNA sequence: TGTGCCAGCAGCTTAGTCTCAGGGGGCGAGTACGAGCAGTACTTC.

This clone came up many times. This chain links TRBV11-2 with TRBJ2-2; D is possibly TRBD1 (6 bases). This CDR3 comprises 15 residues. Deletions cut 5 bases from V and 5 bases from J, with 15 bases between. Germline CDR1 and CDR2: SGHAT and FQNNGV. The CDR3 DNA follows: TGTGCCAGCAGCCCTCCAGGGGCGCGAACCGGGGAGCTGTTTTTT. Translated: CASSPPGARTGELFF.

The J gene is TRBJ1-3, the V gene TRBV5-6, with D uncertain. Looked up from germline, CDR1 is SGHDT and CDR2 is YYEEEE. The CDR3 is made up of 14 amino acids. The V end lost 2 bases, the J end lost 0 bases, and 6 bases lay between the germline ends. The CDR3 is CASSFSGSGNTIYF. For the CDR3, the DNA is TGTGCCAGCAGCTTTAGCGGCTCTGGAAACACCATATATTTT.